This TCR beta chain came from a study of cytomegalovirus exposure and HLA in healthy donors. It was with 60 Vbeta and 13 Jbeta primers that the PCR ran. The repertoire was sequenced with immunoSEQ multiplex PCR; TCRdb's copy has only in-frame clones and lacks some. The data contain some 120,000 clones, about 70% of them singletons. This CDR3 spans 14 amino acids. The V and J ends lost 3 bases and 4 bases respectively, with 12 bases between them. Germline V lookup: CDR1 LNHDA, CDR2 SQIVND (reference sequence). The clonotype comes from a woman aged 35 to 49 in good health and CMV-seropositive. V is TRBV19 and J is TRBJ1-2, with D unresolved. Sequenced: PBMCs. CDR3 coding DNA: TGTGCCAGTAGTATGGGAGGGATCGGCTATGGCTACACCTTC. Translated, it gives CASSMGGIGYGYTF. The full variable domain, its missing parts supplied by reference TRBV19 and TRBJ1-2, is DGGITQSPKYLFRKEGQNVTLSCEQNLNHDAMYWYRQDPGQGLRLIYYSQIVNDFQKGDIAEGYSVSREKKESFPLTVTSAQKNPTAFYLCASSMGGIGYGYTFGSGTRLTVV.